This T cell receptor (beta chain) is from a study of blood T cell repertoires in COVID-19. Germline values: CDR1 MNHEY, CDR2 SMNVEV (reference sequence). The CDR3 totals 16 residues, both ends included. Note on this clone: No DNA is shown, since the ends of the CDR3 on it are uncertain; the CDR3 is the one TCRdb lists.

The protocol was immunoSEQ multiplex PCR, while the TCRdb copy is restricted to in-frame clones and leaves out a portion. Of approximately 53,000 clones in the sample, 82% are singletons; the top ten hold around 21%. The V gene is TRBV27, the J gene TRBJ2-3; TRBD2, the table's D call, lacks a check against the DNA. The TCR sequence derives from a woman in her sixties with acute or convalescent COVID-19. Sequencing used peripheral blood. CDR3 loop: CASSSSGGYSTDTQYF.